This paragraph covers one TCR beta chain sequence. Its antigen target is currently unknown. Base qualities are missing; no much larger clone stands one base away. Patients with autoimmune disease history or receiving systemic immunosuppression were excluded from the trial. Peripheral blood for TCR sequencing was drawn from every dose cohort at baseline, at cycle 4 day 1 and at cycle 7 day 1. The samples were taken from a phase I, first-in-human, multicenter, open-label dose-escalation trial of ivuxolimab. Adults with locally advanced or metastatic head and neck squamous cell, hepatocellular, melanoma or renal cell carcinoma were enrolled in the trial. Before TCR sequencing, CD4+ T cells and CD8+ T cells from peripheral blood were sorted into separate populations. The sample is drawn from a study of OX40 agonist ivuxolimab in advanced cancers. Study-level background: Ivuxolimab was an agonistic, fully human IgG2 monoclonal antibody directed against OX40 (CD134), a costimulatory receptor. The paper describes the monotherapy dose-escalation part (N = 52 patients) of the phase I trial of ivuxolimab. Prior anti-PD-1, anti-PD-L1 or anti-CTLA-4 therapy was permitted, and 35% to 40% of dose-escalation patients had received checkpoint inhibitors. Partial responses occurred in three dose-escalation patients, of whom one had hepatocellular carcinoma and two had cutaneous melanoma. A male proportion of nearly 85% and a mean age of roughly 55 years, ranging from about 23 to 79, were recorded for the dose-escalation cohort. Of the roughly 54 dose-escalation patients, hepatocellular carcinoma was present in around 20, melanoma in around 15, renal cell carcinoma in 9 and head and neck cancer in 9. Intravenous ivuxolimab was administered to patients every 2 weeks at six dose levels: 0.01, 0.1, 0.3, 1.5, 3 and 10 mg/kg. The point of sequencing TCRbeta in the periphery was to test whether ivuxolimab changed TCR sequence diversity and drove clonal T-cell expansion. Study-level results and caveats: Low levels of normalized T-cell clonal expansion were also seen in some nonresponding patients. After ivuxolimab, CD8+ T cells had more expanded clones than CD4+ T cells on average. Clonal expansion of both CD4+ and CD8+ blood T cells was observed from baseline to week 6 at doses 0.1 to 3.0 mg/kg. In the 0.1-3.0 mg/kg groups, partial responders had among the lowest normalized peripheral clonal expansion, particularly in CD8+ T cells. The antigen specificity of the peripheral T cells that underwent clonal expansion was not determined.

To sequence the TCRbeta CDR3 region, genomic DNA was isolated from the sorted cells. The immunoSEQ Assay was used to sequence the TCRbeta CDR3 regions. The table comes from immuneACCESS by way of TCRdb, which keeps in-frame sequences with V and J called. Part of the clones is missing from these tables; in studies checked, under half for an unresolved V gene and the rest for unknown reasons. The sample data list tens of thousands of clones, and less than 90% of these were observed just once. The top ten clones comprise under 1.1% of the sample. Between the V and J ends, shortened by 6 bases and 0 bases respectively, the junction contains 8 bases. Including cysteine and phenylalanine, the CDR3 has 13 amino acids. The kept DNA is CDR3 alone, 39 bases in frame from the first base. In the germline V gene, CDR1 corresponds to MDHEN and CDR2 to SYDVKM.

The receptor chain draws on TRBV28 and TRBJ1-1, with the D gene call left open. This clonotype was obtained from an adult with an advanced solid tumor such as melanoma, head and neck, liver or kidney cancer. The specimen was CD4+ or CD8+ T cells sorted from blood, collected in a trial of the OX40 agonist ivuxolimab. CDR3 reads: CASSIPMNTEAFF. The nucleotide sequence is given as TGTGCCAGCAGCATACCTATGAACACTGAAGCTTTCTTT.